A single sample is the source of the 16 T cell receptor beta chains below, sequenced in a study of post-analysis software for immune sequencing data. Presence of unique molecular identifiers characterized the TCR beta cDNA libraries. MiXCR, run by TCRdb on the PCR reads, gives a single entry per CDR3 protein. The table records 150,000 to 200,000 distinct CDR3 sequences, about 34% of them present only once. Sequenced material: blood, taken after autologous hematopoietic stem cell transplantation. These receptors were taken from a girl aged 5-17 years with multiple sclerosis.

V usage is TRBV15 and J usage is TRBJ2-3; no firm D call. The V gene's germline CDR1 is LNHNV and CDR2 YYDKDF (reference sequence). Trimming took off 6 bases at V and 5 bases at J, with 6 bases between the two ends. The CDR3 loop spans 11 amino acids. DNA for the CDR3: TGTGCCACCAGACTTGGAGATACGCAGTATTTT. Translating it yields CATRLGDTQYF.

This clonotype was found many times. The rearrangement joins TRBV6-2 or TRBV6-3 to TRBJ2-3; TRBD1 agrees at 10 bases. V was clipped by 5 bases and J by 6 bases; unmatched bases: 8. Germline loops: CDR1 MNHEY, CDR2 SVGEGT. This CDR3 has 15 residues. CDR3 protein: CASSLRTGGSDTQYF. CDR3 in DNA: TGTGCCAGCAGTCTTCGGACAGGGGGATCGGATACGCAGTATTTT.

This clonotype has just a few counts. The germline gene is not matched at one end of the junction; a read error may be the cause. This sequence joins TRBV27 and TRBJ1-2; D not resolved. The CDR3 sequence is 13 residues long. Per germline, CDR1 MNHEY and CDR2 SMNVEV (reference sequence). In DNA form, the CDR3 reads TGTGCCAGTAGTTTCCGAAGAGACTATGGCTACACCTTC. It is translated as CASSFRRDYGYTF.

V is TRBV20-1 and J is TRBJ2-6; D is undetermined. This CDR3 is built from 15 residues. Trimming took 3 bases from V and 2 from J, leaving 11 bases between them. Germline CDR1 reads DFQATT; CDR2 reads SNEGSKA (reference sequence). CDR3 loop: CSASGGFAGANVLTF. DNA of the CDR3: TGCAGTGCTAGTGGTGGGTTTGCTGGGGCCAACGTCCTGACTTTC.

This clonotype was recorded only once. The rearrangement uses TRBV7-3 and TRBJ2-3; D unresolved. The CDR3 is 15 residues long. Trimming removed 5 bases from V and 3 bases from J, with 15 bases in between. The germline gives CDR1 SGHTA, CDR2 FQGTGA. The CDR3 protein is CASSPTLSRTDTQYF. CDR3 nucleotide sequence: TGTGCCAGCAGCCCAACGCTCTCGAGAACAGATACGCAGTATTTT.

The genes are TRBV28 and TRBJ2-5, with 10 bases aligning to TRBD2. With the DNA end fitting TRBJ2-7 better, the J assignment may be wrong. Germline V gives CDR1 MDHEN, CDR2 SYDVKM. CDR3 size: 14 residues. The chain's CDR3 is CASSWTSGNNEQYF. As DNA, the CDR3 is TGTGCCAGCAGCTGGACTAGCGGTAACAACGAGCAGTACTTC.

This clonotype was detected a few times. The chain carries TRBV6-5 and TRBJ2-6; D not certain. Trimming took off 0 bases at V and 1 base at J, with 16 bases between the two ends. This CDR3 is built from 19 residues. Germline V gene lookup returns CDR1 MNHEY and CDR2 SVGAGI. This CDR3 reads CASSYSRAGKVSGANVLTF. CDR3 nucleotides: TGTGCCAGCAGTTACTCTCGGGCTGGGAAGGTATCTGGGGCCAACGTCCTGACTTTC.

The chain uses TRBV20-1 and TRBJ2-7; maybe TRBD2 (6 bases). In germline, CDR1 is DFQATT, CDR2 SNEGSKA (reference sequence). This CDR3 is built from 17 residues. V shed 6 bases and J shed 2 bases, with 26 bases lying between them. CDR3 nucleotides: TGCAGTGCCGACATAGGAGGGCCTGGATCTATGACCTACGAGCAGTACTTC. Amino acids: CSADIGGPGSMTYEQYF.

This clonotype was observed a handful of times. The chain couples TRBV5-1 to TRBJ1-1; D may be TRBD1 (6 bases). Germline V gives CDR1 SGHRS, CDR2 YFSETQ. The CDR3 has 17 residues. V lost 1 base and J 0 bases, leaving 16 bases between the germline ends. The CDR3 here is CASSLSRGTIMNTEAFF. In DNA, the CDR3 is TGCGCCAGCAGCTTGTCCAGGGGAACTATCATGAACACTGAAGCTTTCTTT.

This clonotype was seen a few times. The J gene is TRBJ2-5, the V gene TRBV11-3; either TRBD1 or TRBD2 may fit D (5 bases each). V lost 5 bases to trimming and J lost 1 base, with 14 bases between them. In germline, CDR1 is SGHNT, CDR2 YENEEA. The length of the CDR3 is 15 residues. Written as DNA, the CDR3 is TGTGCCAGCAGCCTGAGGGGATGGCCCCAAGAGACCCAGTACTTC. Encoded protein: CASSLRGWPQETQYF. Based on the CDR3 plus reference TRBV11-3 and TRBJ2-5, the full variable domain is EAGVVQSPRYKIIEKKQPVAFWCNPISGHNTLYWYLQNLGQGPELLIRYENEEAVDDSQLPKDRFSAERLKGVDSTLKIQPAELGDSAVYLCASSLRGWPQETQYFGPGTRLLVL.

V gene TRBV7-9 combines with J gene TRBJ1-1; D gene unclear. Per germline, CDR1 SEHNR and CDR2 FQNEAQ (reference sequence). The CDR3 has 11 amino acids. V was trimmed by 8 bases and J by 5 bases, leaving 9 bases between them. Here the CDR3 DNA reads TGTGCCAGCTTCAAAGAGACTGAAGCTTTCTTT. Residues: CASFKETEAFF. The entire variable domain, with the rest obtained from reference TRBV7-9 and TRBJ1-1, is as follows: DTGVSQNPRHKITKRGQNVTFRCDPISEHNRLYWYRQTLGQGPEFLTYFQNEAQLEKSRLLSDRFSAERPKGSFSTLEIQRTEQGDSAMYLCASFKETEAFFGQGTRLTVV.

J is TRBJ2-3 and V is TRBV9; 9 bases map to TRBD1. CDR3 length: 16 residues. Per the germline V gene, CDR1 is SGDLS and CDR2 is YYNGEE. V was pared by 4 bases and J by 3 bases, with 9 bases of the junction left unmatched. This chain's CDR3 is CASSPRTGAYTDTQYF. CDR3 nucleotides: TGTGCCAGCAGCCCCCGGACAGGGGCGTATACAGATACGCAGTATTTT.

This chain joins TRBV27 and TRBJ1-4; TRBD1 is a possible D gene (5 bases). In germline, CDR1 is MNHEY, CDR2 SMNVEV (reference sequence). Trimming removed 6 bases at V and 6 bases at J, with 14 bases between. This CDR3 has 14 residues. The CDR3 DNA follows: TGTGCCAGCAGAAAACAGGTGTTTGATGAAAAACTGTTTTTT. The encoded protein is CASRKQVFDEKLFF.

The chain recombines TRBV20-1 with TRBJ2-1, with 16 bases lining up with TRBD2. The CDR3 contains 15 residues. Germline V gene sequence: CDR1 DFQATT, CDR2 SNEGSKA (reference sequence). V shed 0 bases and J 8 bases; nucleotides not matched to a gene: 1. The CDR3 coding sequence is TGCAGTGCTAGAGAGGGACTAGCGGGAGGGGATGAGCAGTTCTTC. It is translated as CSAREGLAGGDEQFF.

This chain links TRBV29-1 with TRBJ2-5, with a weak D call TRBD2 (6 bases). CDR1 is SQVTM and CDR2 is ANQGSEA in the germline V gene. The CDR3 contains 14 residues. The germline V and J ends were trimmed by 5 bases and 4 bases, with 17 bases remaining between them. The CDR3 DNA is TGCAGCGTTTATGGCCCGGGTAGCGGAGAGACCCAGTACTTC. Protein sequence: CSVYGPGSGETQYF.

The V call is TRBV10-3, the J call TRBJ2-2; 11 nucleotides match TRBD1. The trim removed 5 bases at V and 0 bases at J, leaving 11 bases unmatched. Germline CDR1 reads ENHRY; CDR2 reads SYGVKD. The CDR3 loop spans 19 amino acids. The CDR3 sequence: CAISPAPGQGGSNTGELFF. The DNA of the CDR3 is TGTGCCATCAGTCCAGCACCGGGACAGGGGGGATCGAACACCGGGGAGCTGTTTTTT.